These 14 T cell receptor beta chains originate from one sample sequenced in a study of T cells in localized non-small cell lung cancer. Method: immunoSEQ multiplex PCR; TCRdb's copy keeps in-frame clones and lacks some. This table has about 33,000 clones, approximately 80% appearing once. The sample in question was peripheral blood, obtained before any cancer treatment. The source is a male donor at least 60 years old with stage II squamous cell lung carcinoma.

CDR3 region: CASSLGSGLGMNTEAFF. The CDR3, as DNA: TGCGCCAGCAGCTTGGGCTCAGGATTAGGAATGAACACTGAAGCTTTCTTT. The rearrangement links TRBV5-1 to TRBJ1-1; D is undetermined. This CDR3 comprises 17 residues. Germline V lookup: CDR1 SGHRS, CDR2 YFSETQ. Between the trimmed V and J ends, which lost 0 bases and 0 bases, there was a span of 15 bases.

This chain links TRBV7-9 with TRBJ2-3; 9 nucleotides line up with TRBD2. V was clipped by 6 bases and J by 3 bases; unmatched bases: 16. Germline loops: CDR1 SEHNR, CDR2 FQNEAQ (reference sequence). This CDR3 has 18 amino acids. The CDR3 loop is CASRSSLGGREGTDTQYF. The CDR3 DNA reads as TGTGCCAGCAGGTCTTCCCTTGGCGGGAGGGAGGGGACAGATACGCAGTATTTT.

The chain joins TRBV2 to TRBJ2-7; TRBD1 aligns across 9 bases. V dropped 6 bases and J dropped 7; count of bases not matched to a gene: 4. CDR3 size: 12 residues. Germline assignment: CDR1 SNHLY and CDR2 FYNNEI. DNA of the CDR3: TGTGCCAGCAGGGGACAGGGTAAAGAGCAGTACTTC. This codes for CASRGQGKEQYF.

The rearrangement links TRBV6-6 to TRBJ1-1, with unresolved D. Per the germline V gene, CDR1 is MNHNY and CDR2 is SVGAGI (reference sequence). This CDR3 is 14 amino acids long. Trimming stripped 3 bases from V and 0 bases from J, with 8 bases between. In DNA form, the CDR3 reads TGTGCCAGCAGTTATTTGGGAATGAACACTGAAGCTTTCTTT. It encodes CASSYLGMNTEAFF.

This sequence joins TRBV7-2 and TRBJ2-7; 13 positions agree with TRBD2. Germline V lookup: CDR1 SGHTA, CDR2 FQGNSA. Unmatched junction bases numbered 3, after V lost 5 bases and J lost 2 bases. The CDR3 has 15 residues. The DNA of the CDR3 is TGTGCCAGCAGCCTACTAGCGGGAGGGCCCTACGAGCAGTACTTC. Protein product: CASSLLAGGPYEQYF. Combining the CDR3 with reference TRBV7-2 and TRBJ2-7 gives the whole variable domain GAGVSQSPSNKVTEKGKDVELRCDPISGHTALYWYRQSLGQGLEFLIYFQGNSAPDKSGLPSDRFSAERTGGSVSTLTIQRTQQEDSAVYLCASSLLAGGPYEQYFGPGTRLTVT.

The chain employs TRBV6-5 and TRBJ2-1, with TRBD2 as a possible D gene (6 bases). This CDR3 region has 15 residues. Trimming took off 6 bases at V and 8 bases at J, with 20 bases between the two ends. Germline V gene lookup returns CDR1 MNHEY and CDR2 SVGAGI. The CDR3 sequence: CASSPFAEGLHEQFF. CDR3 DNA sequence: TGTGCCAGCAGCCCTTTCGCGGAGGGACTCCATGAGCAGTTCTTC.

CDR3 sequence (DNA): TGTGCCAGTAGTATGGGCCAGGGTAAAAACATTCAGTACTTC. Translating it yields CASSMGQGKNIQYF. J is TRBJ2-4 and V is TRBV19; possible D gene TRBD1, 5 bases. V lost 3 bases, J lost 4 bases, and 10 bases lay in between. The CDR3 is 14 amino acids. CDR1 and CDR2 from the germline V gene are LNHDA and SQIVND (reference sequence). The whole variable domain, remainder taken from reference TRBV19 and TRBJ2-4, is DGGITQSPKYLFRKEGQNVTLSCEQNLNHDAMYWYRQDPGQGLRLIYYSQIVNDFQKGDIAEGYSVSREKKESFPLTVTSAQKNPTAFYLCASSMGQGKNIQYFGAGTRLSVL.

The rearrangement links TRBV18 to TRBJ2-1, with 7 nucleotides matching TRBD2. The V gene's germline CDR1 is KGHSH and CDR2 LQKENI. The CDR3 totals 18 residues. Germline trimming cut 4 bases from V and 1 base from J; bases unmatched to any gene: 13. CDR3 DNA sequence: TGTGCCAGCTCACGGAACTCCCGGGGGGATTTTTCCTACAATGAGCAGTTCTTC. Protein: CASSRNSRGDFSYNEQFF.

J is TRBJ1-2 and V is TRBV6-1, with unresolved D. V was shortened by 2 bases and J by 4 bases, with 5 bases between the two germline ends. In germline, CDR1 is MNHNS, CDR2 SASEGT. The CDR3 consists of 12 residues. This CDR3 is CASSEPGYGYTF. CDR3 coding DNA: TGTGCCAGCAGTGAACCAGGCTATGGCTACACCTTC.

The gene calls are TRBV5-1 and TRBJ1-3, with D possibly TRBD1 on 6 matching bases. Germline V gene sequence: CDR1 SGHRS, CDR2 YFSETQ. V lost 0 bases and J 3 bases, leaving 13 bases between the germline ends. The CDR3 loop spans 16 amino acids. CDR3 DNA sequence: TGCGCCAGCAGCTTGGCAGGGGCCGTGTATGGAAACACCATATATTTT. Its protein is CASSLAGAVYGNTIYF.

This clone was counted between two and nine times. The J gene is TRBJ2-7, the V gene TRBV9; D remains ambiguous. V was cut by 4 bases and J by 1 base, with 6 bases left in between. The germline V gene has CDR1 SGDLS and CDR2 YYNGEE. The CDR3 length is 12 residues. DNA of the CDR3: TGTGCCAGCAGCCCTGTTTCCTACGAGCAGTACTTC. Its protein product is CASSPVSYEQYF. Filled out from reference TRBV9 and TRBJ2-7, the complete variable domain reads DSGVTQTPKHLITATGQRVTLRCSPRSGDLSVYWYQQSLDQGLQFLIQYYNGEERAKGNILERFSAQQFPDLHSELNLSSLELGDSALYFCASSPVSYEQYFGPGTRLTVT.

The chain employs TRBV5-6 and TRBJ2-2, with D perhaps assigned TRBD1 or TRBD2 (5 bases each). From germline, CDR1 is SGHDT and CDR2 YYEEEE. The V gene lost 2 bases and the J gene lost 7 bases, with 9 bases spanning the gap. There are 13 residues in the CDR3. The DNA for the CDR3 is TGTGCCAGCAGCTTCATGAGGGGCGGGGAGCTGTTTTTT. This sequence encodes CASSFMRGGELFF.

This clone appeared a few times. This chain uses TRBV9 with TRBJ2-2, with D perhaps TRBD1 or TRBD2 (5 bases each). Between the trimmed V and J ends, which lost 4 bases and 3 bases, there was a span of 16 bases. The length of the CDR3 is 16 residues. Germline values: CDR1 SGDLS, CDR2 YYNGEE. CDR3 residues: CASSSTGLRDTGELFF. The CDR3 bases are TGTGCCAGCAGCTCTACAGGACTTAGGGACACCGGGGAGCTGTTTTTT.

V gene TRBV5-1 combines with J gene TRBJ2-2; no clear D gene. Germline values: CDR1 SGHRS, CDR2 YFSETQ. The CDR3 is 16 amino acids. Trimming left V 0 bases short and J 3 bases short, with 12 bases between. The CDR3 spells CASSLEGPRDTGELFF. The CDR3 region has the DNA TGCGCCAGCAGCTTGGAAGGGCCGCGAGACACCGGGGAGCTGTTTTTT.